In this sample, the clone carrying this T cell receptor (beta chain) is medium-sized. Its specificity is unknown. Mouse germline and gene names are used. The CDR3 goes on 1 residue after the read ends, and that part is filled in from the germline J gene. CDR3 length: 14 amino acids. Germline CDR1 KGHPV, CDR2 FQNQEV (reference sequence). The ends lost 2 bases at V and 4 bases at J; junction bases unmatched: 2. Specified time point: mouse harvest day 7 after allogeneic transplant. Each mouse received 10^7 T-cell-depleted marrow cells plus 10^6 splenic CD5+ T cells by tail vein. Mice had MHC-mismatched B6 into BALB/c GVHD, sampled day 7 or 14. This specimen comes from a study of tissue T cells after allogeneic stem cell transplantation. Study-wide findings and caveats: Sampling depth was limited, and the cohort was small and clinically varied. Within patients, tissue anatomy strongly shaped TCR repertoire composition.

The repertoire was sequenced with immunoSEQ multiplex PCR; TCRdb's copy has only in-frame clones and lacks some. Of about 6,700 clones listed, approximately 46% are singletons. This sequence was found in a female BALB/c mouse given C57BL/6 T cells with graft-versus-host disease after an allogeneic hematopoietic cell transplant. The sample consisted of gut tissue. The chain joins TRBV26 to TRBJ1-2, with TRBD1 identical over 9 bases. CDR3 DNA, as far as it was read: TGTGCCAGCAGTCTGGCACAGGGGGCCTCCGACTACACC. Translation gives CASSLAQGASDYT. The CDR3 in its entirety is CASSLAQGASDYTF.